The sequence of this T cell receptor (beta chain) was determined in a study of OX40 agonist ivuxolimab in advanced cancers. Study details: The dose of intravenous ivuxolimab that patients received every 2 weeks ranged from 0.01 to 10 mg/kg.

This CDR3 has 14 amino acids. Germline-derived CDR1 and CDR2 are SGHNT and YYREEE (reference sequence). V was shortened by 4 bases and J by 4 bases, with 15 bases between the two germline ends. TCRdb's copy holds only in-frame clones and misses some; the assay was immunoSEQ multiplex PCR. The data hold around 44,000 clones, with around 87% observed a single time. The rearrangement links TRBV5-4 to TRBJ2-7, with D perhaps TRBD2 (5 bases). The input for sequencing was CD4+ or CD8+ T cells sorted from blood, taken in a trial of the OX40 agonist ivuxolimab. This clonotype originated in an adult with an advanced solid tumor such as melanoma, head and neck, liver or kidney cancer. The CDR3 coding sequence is TGTGCCAGCAGCACAATGGGGTGGAGGTACGAGCAGTACTTC. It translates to CASSTMGWRYEQYF.